This T cell receptor beta chain was obtained from a study of somatic mutations in cytotoxic T cells in rheumatoid arthritis. Overall study results and limits: Statistical analysis of the slight TRBV07 underrepresentation in rheumatoid arthritis patients did not adjust for multiple comparisons.

This clone was seen just once. Its antigen remains unidentified. The CDR3 covers 14 residues. Trimming removed 4 bases at V and 2 bases at J, with 6 bases between. Germline V CDR1 and CDR2: LGHNA, YSLEER. Sequencing was performed with immunoSEQ multiplex PCR; in TCRdb, only in-frame clones are kept and a portion is missing. Altogether more than 8,000 clones are present, roughly 90% being singletons, with the ten largest covering about 1%. The sequencing input was CD4+ T cells sorted from blood. This receptor was obtained from a woman between 18 and 29 years old with rheumatoid arthritis. The V and J genes are TRBV4-3 and TRBJ2-6, with no clear D. This CDR3 is CASSLTAGANVLTF. The CDR3 DNA sequence: TGCGCCAGCAGCCTCACAGCTGGGGCCAACGTCCTGACTTTC.